This T cell receptor beta chain originates from a study of CD8+CD57+ T cells in acquired aplastic anemia. The wider study: CD4+ and CD8+ cells, once sorted, gave DNA averaging around 3.2 ug. Whole-study findings and limits: CD8+ Simpson's diversity showed no significant patient-control difference.

CDR3 length: 15 residues. V was clipped by 8 bases and J by 9 bases, with 23 bases between them. Genomic DNA was employed as the template in profiling TCR beta VDJ and CDR3. TCRdb reanalysed the reads using MiXCR and keeps one entry per CDR3 protein. The table lists about 150,000 distinct CDR3 sequences, less than 60% of them singletons, with approximately 12% in the top ten. In the case of this clonotype: Antigen specificity is unknown.

Only patients with CD8+CD57+ cell expansion on flow cytometry were chosen for sequencing. As a group, the patients uniformly had severe acquired aplastic anemia. None of the patients had been given any therapy when their blood was sampled. This chain links TRBV12-3 or TRBV12-4 with TRBJ1-5, with D perhaps matching TRBD1 (6 bases). This TCR was sampled from a human donor with aplastic anemia. Sequencing was performed on sorted CD4+, CD8+, or CD8+CD57+ T cells (not recorded which) from PBMCs. CDR3 sequence: CASAGERGTDTPQHF. DNA of the CDR3: TGTGCCAGCGCAGGGGAGCGGGGCACAGATACGCCCCAGCATTTT.